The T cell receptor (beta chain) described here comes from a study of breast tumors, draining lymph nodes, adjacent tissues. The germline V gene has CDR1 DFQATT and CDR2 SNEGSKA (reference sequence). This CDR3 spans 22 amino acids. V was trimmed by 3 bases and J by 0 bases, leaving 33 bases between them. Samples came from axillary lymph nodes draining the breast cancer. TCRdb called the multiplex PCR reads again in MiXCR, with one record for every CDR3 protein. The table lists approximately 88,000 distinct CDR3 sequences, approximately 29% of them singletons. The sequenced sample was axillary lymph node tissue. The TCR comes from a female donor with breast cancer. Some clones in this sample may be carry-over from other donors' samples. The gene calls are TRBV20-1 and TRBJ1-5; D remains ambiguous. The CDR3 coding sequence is TGCAGTGCTAGCTTGCGGGTTTGCCACACTCATGATGCACTGTGTAGCAATCAGCCCCAGCATTTT. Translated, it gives CSASLRVCHTHDALCSNQPQHF.